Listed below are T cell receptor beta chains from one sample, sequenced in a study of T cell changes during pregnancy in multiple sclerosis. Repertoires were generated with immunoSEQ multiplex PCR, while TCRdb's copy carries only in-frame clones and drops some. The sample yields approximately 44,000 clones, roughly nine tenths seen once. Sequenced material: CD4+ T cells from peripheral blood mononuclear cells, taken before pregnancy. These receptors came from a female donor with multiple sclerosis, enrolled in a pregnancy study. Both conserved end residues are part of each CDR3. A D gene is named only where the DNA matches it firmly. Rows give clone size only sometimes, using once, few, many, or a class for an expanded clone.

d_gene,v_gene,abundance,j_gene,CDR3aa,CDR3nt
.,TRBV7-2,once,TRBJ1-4,CASSPAGVVEKLFF,TGTGCCAGCAGCCCTGCAGGGGTCGTGGAAAAACTGTTTTTT
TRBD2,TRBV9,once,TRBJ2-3,CASSVRTSGGTDTQYF,TGTGCCAGCAGCGTTAGGACTAGTGGGGGCACAGATACGCAGTATTTT
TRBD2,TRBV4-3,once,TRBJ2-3,CASSQAGTSGGSTQYF,TGCGCCAGCAGCCAAGCTGGGACTAGCGGGGGGTCTACGCAGTATTTT
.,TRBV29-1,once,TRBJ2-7,CSVAGSSYEQYF,TGCAGCGTTGCTGGGAGCTCCTACGAGCAGTACTTC
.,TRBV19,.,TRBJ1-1,CASSIRGSTEAFF,TGTGCCAGTAGTATAAGGGGTAGCACTGAAGCTTTCTTT
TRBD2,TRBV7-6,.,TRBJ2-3,CASSSGLAGAGADTQYF,TGTGCCAGCAGCTCGGGACTAGCGGGGGCAGGGGCAGATACGCAGTATTTT
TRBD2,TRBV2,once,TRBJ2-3,CASRGGISSGDTQYF,TGTGCCAGCCGGGGGGGGATCTCATCGGGAGATACGCAGTATTTT
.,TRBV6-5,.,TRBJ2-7,CASSPSGSYEQYF,TGTGCCAGCAGTCCCAGTGGTTCCTACGAGCAGTACTTC
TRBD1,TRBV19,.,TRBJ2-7,CASGPTGGYEQYF,TGTGCCAGCGGCCCGACAGGGGGCTACGAGCAGTACTTC
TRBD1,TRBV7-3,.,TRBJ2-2,CASSLGQAAGELFF,TGTGCCAGCAGCTTGGGACAGGCGGCCGGGGAGCTGTTTTTT
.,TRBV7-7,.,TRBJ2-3,CASSAGQPNLRADTQYF,TGTGCCAGCAGCGCGGGACAGCCCAATCTTAGGGCAGATACGCAGTATTTT
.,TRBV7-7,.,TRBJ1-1,CASSKGESTEAFF,TGTGCCAGCTCGAAGGGGGAGAGCACTGAAGCTTTCTTT
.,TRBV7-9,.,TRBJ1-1,CASSLVGLENGEAFF,TGTGCCAGCAGCTTAGTAGGACTTGAGAATGGTGAAGCTTTCTTT
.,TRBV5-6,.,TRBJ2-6,CASSLVRASGANVLTF,TGTGCCAGCAGCTTGGTGCGGGCCTCTGGGGCCAACGTCCTGACTTTC
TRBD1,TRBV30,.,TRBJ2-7,CAWSAPGQAYEQYF,TGTGCCTGGAGTGCCCCGGGACAGGCCTACGAGCAGTACTTC
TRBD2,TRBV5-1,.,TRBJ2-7,CASSTSGGGGEQYF,TGCGCCAGCAGCACAAGCGGGGGGGGAGGCGAGCAGTACTTC
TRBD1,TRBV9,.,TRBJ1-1,CASSAGTGEMNTEAFF,TGTGCCAGCAGCGCCGGGACAGGGGAAATGAACACTGAAGCTTTCTTT
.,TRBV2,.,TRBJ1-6,CATGEGYNSPLHF,TGTGCCACCGGGGAGGGCTATAATTCACCCCTCCACTTT
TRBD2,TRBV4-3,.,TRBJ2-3,CASSQTSGDTDTQYF,TGCGCCAGCAGCCAAACCAGCGGGGACACAGATACGCAGTATTTT
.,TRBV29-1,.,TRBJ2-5,CSVEYSLQETQYF,TGCAGCGTTGAGTATAGTCTTCAAGAGACCCAGTACTTC
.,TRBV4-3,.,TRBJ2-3,CASSLRQLSTDTQYF,TGCGCCAGCAGCCTGCGACAGCTTAGCACAGATACGCAGTATTTT
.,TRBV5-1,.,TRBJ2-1,CASSLVSQIQGQFF,TGCGCCAGCAGCTTGGTGTCCCAAATACAGGGGCAGTTCTTC
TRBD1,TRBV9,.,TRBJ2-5,CASSLSGQGRETQYF,TGTGCCAGCAGCTTAAGCGGACAGGGCAGGGAGACCCAGTACTTC
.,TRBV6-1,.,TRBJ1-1,CARRGGRNPEAFF,TGTGCCAGGAGGGGGGGGCGAAACCCTGAAGCTTTCTTT
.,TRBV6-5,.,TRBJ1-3,CASRNAGGNTIYF,TGTGCCAGCAGGAACGCTGGGGGGAACACCATATATTTT
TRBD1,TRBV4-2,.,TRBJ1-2,CASSQSTGPSYGYTF,TGTGCCAGCAGCCAATCGACAGGGCCGAGCTATGGCTACACCTTC
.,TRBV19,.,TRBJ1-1,CASRWALNTEAFF,TGTGCCAGTAGGTGGGCTCTGAACACTGAAGCTTTCTTT
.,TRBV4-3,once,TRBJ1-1,CASSRSDITATEAFF,TGCGCCAGCAGCCGATCGGACATTACGGCCACTGAAGCTTTCTTT
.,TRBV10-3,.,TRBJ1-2,CAISGGVMIRGYTF,TGTGCCATCAGCGGGGGGGTGATGATCCGAGGCTACACCTTC
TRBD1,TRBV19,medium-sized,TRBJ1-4,CASRRQGGEKLFF,TGTGCCAGTAGAAGACAGGGCGGCGAAAAACTGTTTTTT
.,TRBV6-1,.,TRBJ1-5,CASSEIVHPAGNQPQHF,TGTGCCAGCAGTGAAATCGTACACCCAGCGGGCAATCAGCCCCAGCATTTT